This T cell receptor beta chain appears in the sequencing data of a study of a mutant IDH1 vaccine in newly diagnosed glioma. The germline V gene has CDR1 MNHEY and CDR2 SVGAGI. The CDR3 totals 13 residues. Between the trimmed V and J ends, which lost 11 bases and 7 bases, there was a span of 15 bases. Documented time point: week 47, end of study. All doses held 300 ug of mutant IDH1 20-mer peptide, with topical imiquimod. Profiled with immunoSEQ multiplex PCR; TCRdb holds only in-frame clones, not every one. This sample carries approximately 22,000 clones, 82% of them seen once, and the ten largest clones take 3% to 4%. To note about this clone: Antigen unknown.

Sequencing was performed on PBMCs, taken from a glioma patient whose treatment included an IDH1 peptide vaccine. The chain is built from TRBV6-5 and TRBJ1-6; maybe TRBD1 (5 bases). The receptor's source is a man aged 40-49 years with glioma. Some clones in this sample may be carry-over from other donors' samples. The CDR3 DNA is TGTGCCGCCCACAGGACGGAGAATTCACCCCTCCACTTT. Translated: CAAHRTENSPLHF.